The sequence of this T cell receptor (beta chain) was determined in a study of post-analysis software for immune sequencing data. Study at large: The disease courses spanned relapsing-remitting, secondary progressive and progressive-relapsing forms of multiple sclerosis.

V was cut by 4 bases and J by 13 bases, with 20 bases left in between. The CDR3 is made up of 14 amino acids. From germline, CDR1 is SGHVS and CDR2 FQNEAQ. On this clonotype: Its antigen is currently unknown.

Prepared TCR beta cDNA libraries contained unique molecular identifiers. cDNA molecules numbering around 450,000 came from approximately 1 to 10 million T cells. TCRdb re-called the PCR reads with MiXCR, one entry per CDR3 protein. This sample has about 380,000 distinct CDR3 sequences, with roughly 30% found just once. Whole-study findings and limits: Strong co-clustering by F measure linked samples that shared a preparation batch. In patients, about five TRBV segments were more frequent than in controls, with TRBV5-6, TRBV5-1 and TRBV20-1 among them. In multiple sclerosis, normalized Chao1 diversity was significantly below that of controls.

This clonotype originated in a girl aged 5-17 years with multiple sclerosis. The chain uses TRBV7-8 and TRBJ2-4; weak D call: TRBD1 (5 bases). The sequencing sample was made of blood. CDR3 sequence reads: CASSYLARAYGQYF. Written as DNA, the CDR3 is TGTGCCAGCAGCTACTTAGCCAGGGCCTACGGGCAGTACTTC.